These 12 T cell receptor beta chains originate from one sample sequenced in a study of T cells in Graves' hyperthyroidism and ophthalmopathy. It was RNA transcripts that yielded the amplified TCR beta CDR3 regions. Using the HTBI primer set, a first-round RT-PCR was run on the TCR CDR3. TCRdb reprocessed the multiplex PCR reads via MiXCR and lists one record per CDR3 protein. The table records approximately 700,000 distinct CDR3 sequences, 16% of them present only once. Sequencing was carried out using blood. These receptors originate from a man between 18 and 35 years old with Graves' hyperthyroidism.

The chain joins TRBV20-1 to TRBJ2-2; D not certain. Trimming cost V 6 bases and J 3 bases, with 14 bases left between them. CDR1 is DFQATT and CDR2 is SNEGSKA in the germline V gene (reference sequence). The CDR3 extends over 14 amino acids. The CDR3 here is CSATNIPHTGELFF. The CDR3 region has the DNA TGCAGTGCAACAAACATACCCCACACCGGGGAGCTGTTTTTT.

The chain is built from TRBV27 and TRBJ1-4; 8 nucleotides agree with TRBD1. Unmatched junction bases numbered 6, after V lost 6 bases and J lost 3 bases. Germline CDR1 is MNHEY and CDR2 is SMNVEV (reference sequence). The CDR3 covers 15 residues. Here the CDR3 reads CASSQTGVSNEKLFF. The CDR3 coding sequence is TGTGCCAGCAGCCAGACAGGGGTTTCTAATGAAAAACTGTTTTTT.

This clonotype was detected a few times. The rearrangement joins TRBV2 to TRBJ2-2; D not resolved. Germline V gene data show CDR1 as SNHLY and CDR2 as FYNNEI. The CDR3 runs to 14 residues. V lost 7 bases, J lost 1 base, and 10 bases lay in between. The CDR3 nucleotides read TGTGCCAGCACAGAATGGCGGAACACCGGGGAGCTGTTTTTT. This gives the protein CASTEWRNTGELFF.

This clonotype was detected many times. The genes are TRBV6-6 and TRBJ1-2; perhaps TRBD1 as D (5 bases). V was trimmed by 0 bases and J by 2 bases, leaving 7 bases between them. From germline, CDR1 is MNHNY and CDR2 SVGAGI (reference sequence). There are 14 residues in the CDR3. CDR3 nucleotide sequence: TGTGCCAGCAGTTACTCATGGGGGAACTATGGCTACACCTTC. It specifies CASSYSWGNYGYTF.

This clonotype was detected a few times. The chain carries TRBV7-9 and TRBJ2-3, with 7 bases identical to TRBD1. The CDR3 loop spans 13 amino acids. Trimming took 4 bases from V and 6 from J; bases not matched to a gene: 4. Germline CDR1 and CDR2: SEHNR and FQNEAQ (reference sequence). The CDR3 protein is CASSSGDSDTQYF. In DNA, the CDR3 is TGTGCCAGCAGCTCCGGGGACAGCGATACGCAGTATTTT. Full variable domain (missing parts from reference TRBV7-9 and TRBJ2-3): DTGVSQNPRHKITKRGQNVTFRCDPISEHNRLYWYRQTLGQGPEFLTYFQNEAQLEKSRLLSDRFSAERPKGSFSTLEIQRTEQGDSAMYLCASSSGDSDTQYFGPGTRLTVL.

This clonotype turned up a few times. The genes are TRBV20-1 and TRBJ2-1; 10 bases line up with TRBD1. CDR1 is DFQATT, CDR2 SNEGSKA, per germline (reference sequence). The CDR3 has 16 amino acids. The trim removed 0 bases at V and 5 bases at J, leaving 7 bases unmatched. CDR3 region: CSARDPRTGGHNEQFF. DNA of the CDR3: TGCAGTGCTAGAGACCCCAGGACAGGGGGGCACAATGAGCAGTTCTTC.

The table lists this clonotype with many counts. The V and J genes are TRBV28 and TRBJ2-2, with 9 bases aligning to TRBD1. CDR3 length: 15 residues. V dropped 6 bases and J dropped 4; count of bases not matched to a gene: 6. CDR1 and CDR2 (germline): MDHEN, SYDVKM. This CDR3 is CASRLQGAGTGELFF. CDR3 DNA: TGTGCCAGCAGACTACAGGGGGCCGGCACCGGGGAGCTGTTTTTT.

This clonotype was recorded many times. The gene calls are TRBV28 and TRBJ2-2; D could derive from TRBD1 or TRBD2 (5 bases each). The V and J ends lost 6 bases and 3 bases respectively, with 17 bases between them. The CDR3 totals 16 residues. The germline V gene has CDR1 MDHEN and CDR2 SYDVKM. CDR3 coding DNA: TGTGCCAGCAGCTCCGGGGACGGAACGGACACCGGGGAGCTGTTTTTT. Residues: CASSSGDGTDTGELFF.

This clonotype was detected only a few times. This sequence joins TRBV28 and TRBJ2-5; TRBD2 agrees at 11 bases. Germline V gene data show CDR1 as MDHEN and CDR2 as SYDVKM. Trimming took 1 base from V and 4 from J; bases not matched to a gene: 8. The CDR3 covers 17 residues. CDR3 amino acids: CASSLYRVGLAGETQYF. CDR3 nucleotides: TGTGCCAGCAGTTTATACAGGGTTGGACTAGCGGGAGAGACCCAGTACTTC.

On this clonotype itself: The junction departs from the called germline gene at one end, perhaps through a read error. CDR3 nucleotide sequence: TGTGCCAGCAGGACAGGGGGCTCCTGCGAGCAGTACTTC. The encoded protein is CASRTGGSCEQYF. The chain has TRBV2 and TRBJ2-7, with 10 bases aligning to TRBD1. The CDR3 length is 13 residues. The germline gives CDR1 SNHLY, CDR2 FYNNEI.

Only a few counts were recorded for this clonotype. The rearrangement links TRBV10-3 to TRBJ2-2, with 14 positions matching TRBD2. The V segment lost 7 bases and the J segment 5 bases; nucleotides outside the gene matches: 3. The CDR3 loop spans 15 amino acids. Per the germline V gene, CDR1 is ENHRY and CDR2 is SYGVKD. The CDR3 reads CAITGTSGRTGELFF. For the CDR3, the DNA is TGTGCCATCACCGGGACTAGCGGGAGAACCGGGGAGCTGTTTTTT.

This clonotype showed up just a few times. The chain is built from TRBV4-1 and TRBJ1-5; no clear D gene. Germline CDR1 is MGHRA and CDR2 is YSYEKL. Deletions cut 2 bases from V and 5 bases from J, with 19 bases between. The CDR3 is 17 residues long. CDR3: CASSQPIESEAYQPQHF. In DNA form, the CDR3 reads TGCGCCAGCAGCCAACCGATCGAGAGTGAAGCCTATCAGCCCCAGCATTTT.